A single sample gave rise to the 27 T cell receptor beta chains below, sequenced in a study of T cells in localized non-small cell lung cancer. Measured with immunoSEQ multiplex PCR; TCRdb has only the in-frame clones, and not every one. The table has more than 45,000 clones, roughly 88% seen once. The starting material was peripheral blood, obtained before any cancer treatment. The receptors derive from a male donor at least 60 years old with stage III squamous cell lung carcinoma.

V is TRBV5-1 and J is TRBJ2-7; the D gene is possibly TRBD2 (5 bases). The CDR3 totals 14 residues. V dropped 0 bases and J dropped 6 bases, with 13 bases sitting between them. The germline V gene has CDR1 SGHRS and CDR2 YFSETQ. CDR3 sequence (DNA): TGCGCCAGCAGCTTGGACAGACCCCGGGGCGAGCAGTACTTC. Protein product: CASSLDRPRGEQYF. Combining the CDR3 with reference TRBV5-1 and TRBJ2-7 gives the whole variable domain KAGVTQTPRYLIKTRGQQVTLSCSPISGHRSVSWYQQTPGQGLQFLFEYFSETQRNKGNFPGRFSGRQFSNSRSEMNVSTLELGDSALYLCASSLDRPRGEQYFGPGTRLTVT.

The J gene is TRBJ1-2, the V gene TRBV6-5, with D unresolved. Germline CDR1 reads MNHEY; CDR2 reads SVGAGI. The CDR3 sequence is 15 residues long. V gave up 6 bases and J gave up 4 bases, with 18 bases separating them. The DNA of the CDR3 is TGTGCCAGCAGACGCTCCCCGACCCGGGGCTATGGCTACACCTTC. It yields the protein CASRRSPTRGYGYTF.

The DNA of the CDR3 is TGTGCCAGCAGCCACTTAATACAGGGTAATGAGCAGTTCTTC. It codes for CASSHLIQGNEQFF. The rearrangement links TRBV7-9 to TRBJ2-1; D is perhaps TRBD1 (6 bases). Per the germline V gene, CDR1 is SEHNR and CDR2 is FQNEAQ (reference sequence). V lost 5 bases to trimming and J lost 7 bases, with 15 bases between them. The CDR3 runs 14 residues.

This clone showed up just once. The V and J genes are TRBV9 and TRBJ2-2; 7 bases fit TRBD1. Germline CDR1 is SGDLS and CDR2 is YYNGEE. V was pared by 4 bases and J by 0 bases, with 6 bases of the junction left unmatched. The CDR3 length is 16 residues. This CDR3 is CASSPGQRANTGELFF. The DNA of the CDR3 is TGTGCCAGCAGCCCGGGACAGAGAGCGAACACCGGGGAGCTGTTTTTT. Together with reference TRBV9 and TRBJ2-2, the CDR3 gives the full variable domain: DSGVTQTPKHLITATGQRVTLRCSPRSGDLSVYWYQQSLDQGLQFLIQYYNGEERAKGNILERFSAQQFPDLHSELNLSSLELGDSALYFCASSPGQRANTGELFFGEGSRLTVL.

This clone was detected a few times. The V and J genes are TRBV11-2 and TRBJ2-7; tentatively, D is TRBD1 or TRBD2 (5 bases each). V was clipped by 5 bases and J by 2 bases, with 7 bases between them. CDR3 size: 12 residues. The germline V gene has CDR1 SGHAT and CDR2 FQNNGV. CDR3 nucleotides: TGTGCCAGCAGCCCGGGGCCCTACGAGCAGTACTTC. It codes for CASSPGPYEQYF.

The rearrangement links TRBV7-2 to TRBJ1-1, with TRBD1 as a possible D gene (5 bases). This CDR3 has 16 amino acids. Germline assignment: CDR1 SGHTA and CDR2 FQGNSA. V was clipped by 1 base and J by 4 bases, with 16 bases between them. For the CDR3, the DNA is TGTGCCAGCAGCTTAGTGGGATCCGGGGGGGGCACTGAAGCTTTCTTT. Encoded protein: CASSLVGSGGGTEAFF.

This chain uses TRBV10-3 with TRBJ2-7, with 13 bases lining up with TRBD2. The ends lost 4 bases at V and 6 bases at J; junction bases unmatched: 3. Looked up from germline, CDR1 is ENHRY and CDR2 is SYGVKD. The CDR3 length is 14 residues. CDR3 sequence (DNA): TGTGCCATCAGTGGGACTAGCGGGAGCTTCGAGCAGTACTTC. This gives the protein CAISGTSGSFEQYF.

The chain employs TRBV7-9 and TRBJ2-1; 8 nucleotides agree with TRBD1. CDR3 length equals 18 residues. Per the germline V gene, CDR1 is SEHNR and CDR2 is FQNEAQ (reference sequence). Trimming took 5 bases from V and 1 from J; bases not matched to a gene: 13. CDR3 coding DNA: TGTGCCAGCAGCCGCTGGACAGGGTCGATTAAATCCTACAATGAGCAGTTCTTC. It is translated as CASSRWTGSIKSYNEQFF.

The J gene is TRBJ2-7, the V gene TRBV2; D remains ambiguous. The V end was cut by 6 bases, the J end by 2 bases, with 8 bases between. This CDR3 comprises 12 residues. Germline assignment: CDR1 SNHLY and CDR2 FYNNEI. The CDR3, as DNA: TGTGCCAGCAGGACGGATACCTACGAGCAGTACTTC. Protein sequence: CASRTDTYEQYF.

This chain uses TRBV18 with TRBJ2-5; D is ambiguous. Germline CDR1 is KGHSH and CDR2 is LQKENI. V was shortened by 0 bases and J by 3 bases, with 11 bases between the two germline ends. CDR3 length: 15 amino acids. The CDR3 protein is CASSPPGGKEETQYF. CDR3 DNA: TGTGCCAGCTCACCACCAGGTGGAAAGGAAGAGACCCAGTACTTC.

This chain joins TRBV27 and TRBJ1-2; possible D gene TRBD1, 5 bases. The CDR3 length is 14 residues. Trimming shortened V by 3 bases and J by 7 bases, and 15 bases separated the two germline ends. Germline CDR1 reads MNHEY; CDR2 reads SMNVEV (reference sequence). The DNA for the CDR3 is TGTGCCAGCAGTTTCAGGGAAGGGGCTGGTGGCTACACCTTC. It yields the protein CASSFREGAGGYTF.

V and J are TRBV2 and TRBJ2-2, with a tentative D call TRBD2 (5 bases). The V end lost 6 bases, the J end lost 3 bases, and 5 bases lay between the germline ends. The CDR3 is 12 amino acids. From germline, CDR1 is SNHLY and CDR2 FYNNEI. The CDR3 nucleotides are TGTGCCAGCAGCGGGGACACCGGGGAGCTGTTTTTT. Protein: CASSGDTGELFF.

The chain combines TRBV9 with TRBJ2-3; D is ambiguous. The V end lost 4 bases, the J end lost 7 bases, and 10 bases lay between the germline ends. This CDR3 is 12 amino acids long. Germline CDR1 reads SGDLS; CDR2 reads YYNGEE. Here the CDR3 reads CASSPPGHTQYF. The CDR3 DNA reads as TGTGCCAGCAGCCCCCCGGGCCATACGCAGTATTTT.

The V and J genes are TRBV19 and TRBJ1-6; D may be TRBD1 (6 bases). V lost 3 bases to trimming and J lost 17 bases, with 20 bases between them. Germline loops: CDR1 LNHDA, CDR2 SQIVND (reference sequence). The CDR3 contains 14 residues. DNA of the CDR3: TGTGCCAGTAGTATCGACAGGTGGGGGAGCCGTTTCCACTTT. Protein sequence: CASSIDRWGSRFHF.

Regarding this clone: An end of the junction does not agree with germline; a read error may underlie this. The chain carries TRBV2 and TRBJ2-7, with D uncertain. CDR3 size: 10 residues. The germline V gene encodes CDR1 SNHLY and CDR2 FYNNEI. CDR3 in amino acids: CASGEYEQYF. CDR3 bases: TGTGCCAGCGGTGAATACGAGCAGTACTTC.

The table lists this clone with a few counts. The chain employs TRBV7-7 and TRBJ2-7, with a tentative D call TRBD2 (6 bases). The CDR3 extends over 15 amino acids. Deletions cut 4 bases from V and 3 bases from J, with 16 bases between. Germline V gives CDR1 SSHAT, CDR2 FNYEAQ (reference sequence). The CDR3: CASSYRDWGNYEQYF. CDR3 coding DNA: TGTGCCAGCAGCTACCGGGACTGGGGGAACTACGAGCAGTACTTC.

The chain has TRBV19 and TRBJ1-1; D is perhaps TRBD1 (5 bases). This CDR3 comprises 11 residues. V shed 3 bases and J shed 11 bases, with 10 bases lying between them. CDR1 is LNHDA and CDR2 is SQIVND in the germline V gene (reference sequence). The CDR3 spells CASSILGGAFF. CDR3 DNA: TGTGCCAGTAGTATCTTGGGGGGGGCTTTCTTT.

This sequence joins TRBV9 and TRBJ2-2; no firm D call. CDR1 SGDLS and CDR2 YYNGEE come from the germline V gene. The CDR3 totals 15 residues. V lost 0 bases and J lost 4, with 10 bases in between. The CDR3 DNA sequence: TGTGCCAGCAGCGTAGGTCCCCGAGGCACCGGGGAGCTGTTTTTT. Protein sequence: CASSVGPRGTGELFF.

J is TRBJ2-1 and V is TRBV6-5; D is possibly TRBD2 (6 bases). This CDR3 comprises 15 residues. Germline V lookup: CDR1 MNHEY, CDR2 SVGAGI. The V end was cut by 4 bases, the J end by 1 base, with 11 bases between. This CDR3 is CASSLSRGSYNEQFF. The DNA for the CDR3 is TGTGCCAGCAGTTTGTCGCGGGGTTCCTACAATGAGCAGTTCTTC.

The chain joins TRBV6-6 to TRBJ2-7; perhaps TRBD1 as D (6 bases). The CDR3 extends over 16 amino acids. V lost 5 bases, J lost 4 bases, and 21 bases lay in between. From germline, CDR1 is MNHNY and CDR2 SVGAGI (reference sequence). Written as DNA, the CDR3 is TGTGCCAGCAGTCCCCCCCGGACAGTCGCTAAGTACGAGCAGTACTTC. Protein: CASSPPRTVAKYEQYF.

The CDR3 sequence is CASSQPRRRSASYGYTF. Here the CDR3 DNA reads TGCGCCAGCAGTCAGCCTCGTCGGCGCTCAGCAAGCTATGGCTACACCTTC. V usage is TRBV23-1 and J usage is TRBJ1-2; D unresolved. TRBV23-1 carries the ORF label, with uncertain function. V shed 3 bases and J shed 4 bases, with 21 bases lying between them. This CDR3 contains 17 residues.

This clone occurred once. The chain employs TRBV5-4 and TRBJ2-5; the match to TRBD1 covers 7 bases. CDR3 length: 15 residues. Germline V CDR1 and CDR2: SGHNT, YYREEE (reference sequence). V lost 4 bases to trimming and J lost 1 base; unmatched junction nucleotides: 7. In DNA form, the CDR3 reads TGTGCCAGCAGCACGGGACAGACACTCCAAGAGACCCAGTACTTC. Its translation: CASSTGQTLQETQYF.

The rearrangement links TRBV14 to TRBJ2-5, with D maybe TRBD2 (6 bases). The CDR3 spans 14 residues. From germline, CDR1 is SGHDN and CDR2 FVKESK. V lost 4 bases to trimming and J lost 4 bases, with 13 bases between them. The CDR3 loop reads CASSRTGLSETQYF. The CDR3 coding sequence is TGTGCCAGCAGCCGGACGGGACTCTCAGAGACCCAGTACTTC.

The chain carries TRBV6-1 and TRBJ1-1; D perhaps matches TRBD1 (5 bases). Trimming took off 2 bases at V and 3 bases at J, with 13 bases between the two ends. Germline values: CDR1 MNHNS, CDR2 SASEGT. The CDR3 runs 15 residues. CDR3 sequence (DNA): TGTGCCAGCAGTGAACCCTACCAGGGATACACTGAAGCTTTCTTT. It specifies CASSEPYQGYTEAFF.

This clone was counted a single time. The V gene is TRBV15, the J gene TRBJ2-5; D is undetermined. Germline V CDR1 and CDR2: LNHNV, YYDKDF (reference sequence). Trimming stripped 0 bases from V and 1 base from J, with 9 bases between. This CDR3 has 15 residues. CDR3 sequence: CATSREGISQETQYF. As DNA, the CDR3 is TGTGCCACCAGCAGAGAGGGCATCTCCCAAGAGACCCAGTACTTC.

The chain is built from TRBV19 and TRBJ1-4; no definite D call. Germline V gives CDR1 LNHDA, CDR2 SQIVND (reference sequence). The CDR3 totals 14 residues. The germline V and J ends were trimmed by 1 base and 5 bases, with 8 bases remaining between them. Here the CDR3 DNA reads TGTGCCAGTAGTATAGGGGATTTCAATGAAAAACTGTTTTTT. The encoded protein is CASSIGDFNEKLFF.

This clone was found a few times. The chain combines TRBV2 with TRBJ1-1; TRBD1 matches at 8 bases. The CDR3 consists of 14 residues. Trimming removed 10 bases from V and 4 bases from J; junction bases left unmatched: 11. Germline V gives CDR1 SNHLY, CDR2 FYNNEI. CDR3 nucleotides: TGTGCCACCAAGGGTACGGACAGGGCCACTGAAGCTTTCTTT. It yields the protein CATKGTDRATEAFF.